This T cell receptor beta chain originates from a study of blood T cell repertoires in COVID-19. With 6 bases clipped from V and 5 bases from J, the junction kept 7 bases outside the gene matches. Per germline, CDR1 MNHEY and CDR2 SVGAGI. This CDR3 is 14 amino acids long. The protocol was immunoSEQ multiplex PCR, while the TCRdb copy is restricted to in-frame clones and leaves out a portion. This repertoire shows fewer than 250,000 clones, around 85% found once; its top ten account for 5.5% to 7.5%. The chain recombines TRBV6-5 with TRBJ1-1, with 9 bases matching TRBD1. The clonotype was recovered from a woman aged 60 to 75 with active or convalescent COVID-19. Material for sequencing was peripheral blood. The CDR3: CASSRDRVGTEAFF. The DNA for the CDR3 is TGTGCCAGCAGCCGGGACAGGGTGGGAACTGAAGCTTTCTTT.